These 6 T cell receptor beta chains originate from one sample sequenced in a study of blood T cell repertoires in COVID-19 (TCRdb year 2020). Library method: the immunoSEQ multiplex PCR assay. Not all clones reach the TCRdb copy of this immuneACCESS table, which keeps in-frame sequences only. Checked studies attribute under half of the gap to unresolved V genes and leave the rest unexplained. Present in this sample are about 17,000 clones, about 91% of which were seen just once. The ten most abundant clones make up roughly an eighth of the sample. Source material: peripheral blood. The receptors stem from a man between 60 and 75 years old with active COVID-19.

The chain joins TRBV6-5 to TRBJ2-2, with a weak D call TRBD2 (5 bases). Germline V gene sequence: CDR1 MNHEY, CDR2 SVGAGI. V shed 5 bases and J shed 1 base, with 8 bases lying between them. The CDR3 spans 14 residues. CDR3 DNA sequence: TGTGCCAGCAGTCTAGCTCGGAACACCGGGGAGCTGTTTTTT. This translates into CASSLARNTGELFF.

The chain recombines TRBV6-6 with TRBJ1-2; TRBD1 might be the D (5 bases). Trimming left V 6 bases short and J 0 bases short, with 11 bases between. The CDR3 is 14 amino acids. CDR1 and CDR2 from the germline V gene are MNHNY and SVGAGI (reference sequence). CDR3 sequence reads: CASSDGGANYGYTF. The CDR3 DNA sequence: TGTGCCAGCAGCGACGGGGGGGCTAACTATGGCTACACCTTC.

The chain recombines TRBV6-2 or TRBV6-3 with TRBJ1-1; possible D gene TRBD1, 5 bases. The CDR3 has 14 amino acids. V lost 6 bases and J lost 4, with 15 bases in between. Germline lookup yields CDR1 MNHEY and CDR2 SVGEGT. The CDR3 reads CASSGRRGGTEAFF. The CDR3 bases are TGTGCCAGCAGCGGAAGGCGGGGCGGCACTGAAGCTTTCTTT.

The chain couples TRBV4-3 to TRBJ2-1; TRBD2 matches at 7 bases. The CDR3 has 14 amino acids. Germline CDR1 reads LGHNA; CDR2 reads YSLEER. V was pared by 4 bases and J by 7 bases, with 7 bases of the junction left unmatched. This chain's CDR3 is CASSLGTTANEQFF. CDR3 nucleotide sequence: TGCGCCAGCAGCCTCGGGACTACTGCAAATGAGCAGTTCTTC.

The CDR3 reads CARVLDSFFMNTEAFF. The DNA for the CDR3 is TGCGCCAGAGTCTTGGACAGTTTTTTCATGAACACTGAAGCTTTCTTT. V is TRBV10-1 and J is TRBJ1-1; tentatively, D is TRBD1 (6 bases). CDR1 and CDR2 (germline): WNHNN, SYGVQD (reference sequence). Trimming pared 9 bases from V and 0 bases from J, leaving 20 bases between. The CDR3 is 16 residues long.

V gene TRBV28 combines with J gene TRBJ2-7, with D tentatively TRBD2 (5 bases). CDR3 length equals 12 residues. V lost 6 bases, J lost 1 base, and 7 bases lay in between. Germline V CDR1 and CDR2: MDHEN, SYDVKM. This chain's CDR3 is CASRGGSYEQYF. The CDR3 bases are TGTGCCAGCAGGGGCGGGTCCTACGAGCAGTACTTC.